The T cell receptor (beta chain) described here comes from a study of T cell responses to AZD1222 COVID-19 vaccine. This CDR3 region has 15 residues. Germline assignment: CDR1 MNHEY and CDR2 SVGAGI. Trimming cost V 2 bases and J 7 bases; bases outside gene matches: 10. Profiling relied on immunoSEQ multiplex PCR, and the TCRdb table lists in-frame clones only, not all of them. The sample table includes over 130,000 clones. The chain joins TRBV6-5 to TRBJ1-2, with 7 bases identical to TRBD1. This clonotype was sampled from an adult in good health. Sequenced material: peripheral blood. In DNA form, the CDR3 reads TGTGCCAGCAGTTACACCTCGGACAGGCGGGGTGGCTACACCTTC. It translates to CASSYTSDRRGGYTF.